One and the same sample provided the 17 T cell receptor beta chains below, sequenced in a study of T cell responses to AZD1222 COVID-19 vaccine. The repertoire was sequenced with immunoSEQ multiplex PCR; TCRdb's copy has only in-frame clones and lacks some. Of 100,000 to 150,000 clones in the sample, about 92% were seen once. Sequencing used peripheral blood, obtained on day 0 of AZD1222 vaccination. The receptor set was obtained from an adult in good health.

This chain connects TRBV11-2 to TRBJ1-2; 7 bases agree with TRBD1. After removal of 1 base from V and 0 bases from J, the junction contained 8 bases not matched to a gene. Germline V gene sequence: CDR1 SGHAT, CDR2 FQNNGV. The CDR3 has 17 residues. The CDR3 DNA sequence: TGTGCCAGCAGCTTAGCACAGGGGAGTAGGGCTAACTATGGCTACACCTTC. Amino acids: CASSLAQGSRANYGYTF.

The V and J genes are TRBV19 and TRBJ1-5, with 8 bases that match TRBD1. The CDR3 spans 14 residues. V was clipped by 7 bases and J by 3 bases; unmatched bases: 5. Germline V gives CDR1 LNHDA, CDR2 SQIVND (reference sequence). CDR3 in amino acids: CASTRGQDNQPQHF. The CDR3 nucleotides are TGTGCCAGTACCCGGGGACAGGACAATCAGCCCCAGCATTTT. Looking up the rest from reference TRBV19 and TRBJ1-5 gives the full variable domain: DGGITQSPKYLFRKEGQNVTLSCEQNLNHDAMYWYRQDPGQGLRLIYYSQIVNDFQKGDIAEGYSVSREKKESFPLTVTSAQKNPTAFYLCASTRGQDNQPQHFGDGTRLSIL.

The V call is TRBV11-3, the J call TRBJ2-2; possibly TRBD2 for D (6 bases). The CDR3 has 16 residues. V was trimmed by 5 bases and J by 0 bases, leaving 13 bases between them. Per the germline V gene, CDR1 is SGHNT and CDR2 is YENEEA. The CDR3 here is CASSPWGETNTGELFF. CDR3 DNA sequence: TGTGCCAGCAGCCCATGGGGGGAAACGAACACCGGGGAGCTGTTTTTT.

V usage is TRBV28 and J usage is TRBJ1-1; D unresolved. Looked up from germline, CDR1 is MDHEN and CDR2 is SYDVKM. V shed 3 bases and J shed 2 bases, with 10 bases lying between them. The CDR3 contains 14 residues. CDR3 DNA: TGTGCCAGCAGTTTCTTGACCGGCAACACTGAAGCTTTCTTT. It yields the protein CASSFLTGNTEAFF. Together with reference TRBV28 and TRBJ1-1, the CDR3 gives the full variable domain: DVKVTQSSRYLVKRTGEKVFLECVQDMDHENMFWYRQDPGLGLRLIYFSYDVKMKEKGDIPEGYSVSREKKERFSLILESASTNQTSMYLCASSFLTGNTEAFFGQGTRLTVV.

V gene TRBV9 combines with J gene TRBJ2-7; D possibly corresponds to TRBD2 (5 bases). Germline loops: CDR1 SGDLS, CDR2 YYNGEE. V was clipped by 0 bases and J by 0 bases, with 10 bases between them. This CDR3 has 15 amino acids. CDR3 bases: TGTGCCAGCAGCGTAGGCCCTAGCCGCTCCTACGAGCAGTACTTC. This translates into CASSVGPSRSYEQYF.

The chain employs TRBV19 and TRBJ1-5; tentatively, D is TRBD1 (5 bases). The CDR3 loop spans 15 amino acids. V lost 5 bases, J lost 0 bases, and 11 bases lay in between. Germline CDR1 and CDR2: LNHDA and SQIVND (reference sequence). Here the CDR3 DNA reads TGTGCCAGTAGTGGGACGGAGTATAGCAATCAGCCCCAGCATTTT. Encoded protein: CASSGTEYSNQPQHF.

The J gene is TRBJ1-1, the V gene TRBV11-2; unclear D gene. The CDR3 consists of 11 residues. Germline V lookup: CDR1 SGHAT, CDR2 FQNNGV. Trimming shortened V by 5 bases and J by 3 bases, and 4 bases separated the two germline ends. As DNA, the CDR3 is TGTGCCAGCAGCATTTACACTGAAGCTTTCTTT. Translating it yields CASSIYTEAFF.

The chain links TRBV2 to TRBJ1-2; TRBD1 aligns across 12 bases. The CDR3 runs to 16 residues. The trim removed 5 bases at V and 3 bases at J, leaving 7 bases unmatched. Germline V gene data show CDR1 as SNHLY and CDR2 as FYNNEI. For the CDR3, the DNA is TGTGCCAGCAGTTGGGACAGGGGGCTTAGGGACTATGGCTACACCTTC. It yields the protein CASSWDRGLRDYGYTF.

This clone was recorded only once. The chain has TRBV11-2 and TRBJ2-1; D ambiguous. Germline V gene data show CDR1 as SGHAT and CDR2 as FQNNGV. Trimming took off 8 bases at V and 6 bases at J, with 20 bases between the two ends. This CDR3 is built from 15 residues. Written as DNA, the CDR3 is TGTGCCAGCGGGATAAGAAGGTCAGTGTCCAATGAGCAGTTCTTC. It translates to CASGIRRSVSNEQFF.

The CDR3 coding sequence is TGTGCCAGCAGCCTGCCGGGACAGGGGGCAAATGAGCAGTTCTTC. Its translation is CASSLPGQGANEQFF. The V call is TRBV7-9, the J call TRBJ2-1; 12 nucleotides align to TRBD1. Germline V gives CDR1 SEHNR, CDR2 FQNEAQ (reference sequence). The J segment lost 7 bases and the V segment lost 5 bases, leaving 6 bases of the junction unmatched. The CDR3 spans 15 residues.

The chain joins TRBV5-6 to TRBJ1-5; 8 positions agree with TRBD1. The J segment lost 8 bases and the V segment lost 2 bases, leaving 6 bases of the junction unmatched. The V gene's germline CDR1 is SGHDT and CDR2 YYEEEE. There are 14 residues in the CDR3. CDR3 protein: CASSFGRGLEPQHF. The CDR3 nucleotides read TGTGCCAGCAGCTTCGGCAGGGGGCTGGAGCCCCAGCATTTT.

The gene calls are TRBV30 and TRBJ2-7; either TRBD1 or TRBD2 may supply D (5 bases each). Trimming removed 3 bases at V and 0 bases at J, with 9 bases between. This CDR3 has 13 amino acids. CDR1 and CDR2 (germline): GTSNPN, SVGIG (reference sequence). The CDR3 sequence is CAWRQDFSYEQYF. In nucleotides, the CDR3 is TGTGCCTGGAGACAGGACTTCTCCTACGAGCAGTACTTC.

The chain joins TRBV7-8 to TRBJ2-7; 10 bases are a match to TRBD1. This CDR3 is built from 15 residues. V lost 5 bases to trimming and J lost 6 bases; unmatched junction nucleotides: 10. Germline assignment: CDR1 SGHVS and CDR2 FQNEAQ. As DNA, the CDR3 is TGTGCCAGCAGCATTAGTCGGACAGGGGGGGGCGAGCAGTACTTC. This codes for CASSISRTGGGEQYF.

The J gene is TRBJ2-7, the V gene TRBV6-5, with D perhaps being TRBD1 or TRBD2 (7 bases each). This CDR3 comprises 14 residues. Trimming pared 5 bases from V and 4 bases from J, leaving 15 bases between. CDR1 is MNHEY and CDR2 is SVGAGI in the germline V gene. For the CDR3, the DNA is TGTGCCAGCAGTAGCGGGACAGATCTGTACGAGCAGTACTTC. It translates to CASSSGTDLYEQYF.

This rearrangement joins TRBV5-4 to TRBJ2-3, with TRBD2 identical over 13 bases. CDR3 length equals 15 residues. Trimming cost V 2 bases and J 4 bases; bases outside gene matches: 1. Germline CDR1 and CDR2: SGHNT and YYREEE (reference sequence). CDR3 amino acids: CASSLLAGGSDTQYF. The DNA of the CDR3 is TGTGCCAGCAGCTTACTAGCGGGAGGGTCAGATACGCAGTATTTT.

V is TRBV19 and J is TRBJ1-1; the D is unclear. V dropped 3 bases and J dropped 4 bases, with 18 bases sitting between them. Germline V gives CDR1 LNHDA, CDR2 SQIVND (reference sequence). The CDR3 sequence is 16 residues long. CDR3 in DNA: TGTGCCAGTAGTATCGATTTAGAGTCCCCTGGCACTGAAGCTTTCTTT. Translating it yields CASSIDLESPGTEAFF.

The chain combines TRBV28 with TRBJ1-1; D is unresolved. The CDR3 spans 14 residues. V was trimmed by 1 base and J by 3 bases, leaving 9 bases between them. Per germline, CDR1 MDHEN and CDR2 SYDVKM. CDR3 region: CASSLSTGYTEAFF. The CDR3 region has the DNA TGTGCCAGCAGTTTATCGACCGGATACACTGAAGCTTTCTTT.